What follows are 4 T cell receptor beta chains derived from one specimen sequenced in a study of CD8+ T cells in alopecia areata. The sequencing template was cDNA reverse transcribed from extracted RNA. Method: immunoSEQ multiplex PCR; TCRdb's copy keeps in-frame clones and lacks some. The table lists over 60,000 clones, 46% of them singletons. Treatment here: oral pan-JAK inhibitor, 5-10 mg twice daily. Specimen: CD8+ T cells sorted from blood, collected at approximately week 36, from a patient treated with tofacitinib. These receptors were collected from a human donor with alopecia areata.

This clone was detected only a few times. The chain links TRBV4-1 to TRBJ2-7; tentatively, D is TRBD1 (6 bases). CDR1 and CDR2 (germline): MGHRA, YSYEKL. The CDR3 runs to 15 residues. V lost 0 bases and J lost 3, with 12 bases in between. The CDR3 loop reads CASSQEGIGGYEQYF. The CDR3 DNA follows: TGCGCCAGCAGCCAAGAAGGGATAGGGGGCTACGAGCAGTACTTC.

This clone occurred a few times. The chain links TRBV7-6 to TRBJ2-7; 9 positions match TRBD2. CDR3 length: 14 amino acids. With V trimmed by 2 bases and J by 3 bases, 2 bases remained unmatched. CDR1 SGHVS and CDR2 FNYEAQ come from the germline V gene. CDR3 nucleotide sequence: TGTGCCAGCAGCTTATCTAGCGGGAACTACGAGCAGTACTTC. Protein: CASSLSSGNYEQYF.

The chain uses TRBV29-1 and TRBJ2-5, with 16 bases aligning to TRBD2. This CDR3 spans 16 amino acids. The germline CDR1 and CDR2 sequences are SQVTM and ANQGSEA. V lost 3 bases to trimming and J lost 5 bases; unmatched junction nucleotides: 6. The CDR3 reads CSVEGTSGRARETQYF. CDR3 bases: TGCAGCGTTGAGGGGACTAGCGGGAGGGCCCGGGAGACCCAGTACTTC.

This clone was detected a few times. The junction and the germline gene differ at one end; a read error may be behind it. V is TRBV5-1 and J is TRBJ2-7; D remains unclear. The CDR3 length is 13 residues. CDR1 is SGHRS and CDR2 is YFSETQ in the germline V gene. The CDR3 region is CASSSGISYEQYF. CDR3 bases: TGTGCCAGCAGCAGTGGGATTTCCTACGAGCAGTACTTC.